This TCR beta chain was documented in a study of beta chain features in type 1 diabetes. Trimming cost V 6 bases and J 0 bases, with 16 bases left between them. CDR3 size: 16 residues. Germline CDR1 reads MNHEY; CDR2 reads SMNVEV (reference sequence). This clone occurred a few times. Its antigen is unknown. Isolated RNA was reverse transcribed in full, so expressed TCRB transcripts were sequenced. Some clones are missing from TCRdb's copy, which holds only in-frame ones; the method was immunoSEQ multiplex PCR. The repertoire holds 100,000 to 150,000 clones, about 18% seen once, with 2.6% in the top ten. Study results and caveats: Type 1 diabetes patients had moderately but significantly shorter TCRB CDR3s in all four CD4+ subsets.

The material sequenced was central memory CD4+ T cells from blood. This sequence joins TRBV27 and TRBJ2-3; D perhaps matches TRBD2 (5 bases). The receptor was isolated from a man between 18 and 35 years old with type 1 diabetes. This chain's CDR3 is CASRRASGPSTDTQYF. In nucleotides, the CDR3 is TGTGCCAGCAGACGGGCGAGCGGCCCTAGCACAGATACGCAGTATTTT.